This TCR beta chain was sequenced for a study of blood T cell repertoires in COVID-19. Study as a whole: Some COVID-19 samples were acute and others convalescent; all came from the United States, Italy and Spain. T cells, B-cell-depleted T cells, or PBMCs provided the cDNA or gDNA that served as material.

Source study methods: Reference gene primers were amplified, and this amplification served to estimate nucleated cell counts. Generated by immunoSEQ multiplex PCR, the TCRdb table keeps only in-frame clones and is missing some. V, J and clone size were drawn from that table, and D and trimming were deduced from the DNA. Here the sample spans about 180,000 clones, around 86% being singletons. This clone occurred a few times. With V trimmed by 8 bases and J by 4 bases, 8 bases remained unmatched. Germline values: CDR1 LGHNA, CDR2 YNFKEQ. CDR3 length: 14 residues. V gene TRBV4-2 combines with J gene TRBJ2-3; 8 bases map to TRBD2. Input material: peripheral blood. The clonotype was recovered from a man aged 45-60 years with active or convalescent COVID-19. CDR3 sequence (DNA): TGTGCCAGCTCCCCCGGGGGGGTGTCAGATACGCAGTATTTT. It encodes CASSPGGVSDTQYF.